This T cell receptor beta chain emerged from a study of T cell responses to AZD1222 COVID-19 vaccine. With regard to this clone: Antigen unknown.

Assay: immunoSEQ multiplex PCR; the TCRdb copy retains only in-frame clones and omits some. The repertoire includes some 120,000 clones, roughly nine tenths of them detected once, and around 1.4% sits in the top ten. Germline V CDR1 and CDR2: SEHNR, FQNEAQ (reference sequence). The CDR3 spans 13 residues. With 1 base removed from V and 11 bases from J, the gap between germline ends came to 14 bases. Study-wide results and limits: Compared with day 0, the breadth and depth of the Spike-specific TCR repertoire rose significantly after two doses of AZD1222. Donors in the cohort were predominantly white British and more often female, and clonal diversity was possibly underestimated. Without day 14 samples, only post-peak T cell repertoires were studied. Unmutated regions of variants are reportedly targeted by nearly half of spike-specific TCRs.

Sequencing was performed on peripheral blood, taken 28 days after the second AZD1222 dose. The chain is built from TRBV7-9 and TRBJ1-1; D gene unclear. This sequence originates from an adult who received the AZD1222 COVID-19 vaccine. CDR3 nucleotide sequence: TGTGCCAGCAGCTTAGACGGCAGGACGGAGGCTTTCTTT. This codes for CASSLDGRTEAFF.